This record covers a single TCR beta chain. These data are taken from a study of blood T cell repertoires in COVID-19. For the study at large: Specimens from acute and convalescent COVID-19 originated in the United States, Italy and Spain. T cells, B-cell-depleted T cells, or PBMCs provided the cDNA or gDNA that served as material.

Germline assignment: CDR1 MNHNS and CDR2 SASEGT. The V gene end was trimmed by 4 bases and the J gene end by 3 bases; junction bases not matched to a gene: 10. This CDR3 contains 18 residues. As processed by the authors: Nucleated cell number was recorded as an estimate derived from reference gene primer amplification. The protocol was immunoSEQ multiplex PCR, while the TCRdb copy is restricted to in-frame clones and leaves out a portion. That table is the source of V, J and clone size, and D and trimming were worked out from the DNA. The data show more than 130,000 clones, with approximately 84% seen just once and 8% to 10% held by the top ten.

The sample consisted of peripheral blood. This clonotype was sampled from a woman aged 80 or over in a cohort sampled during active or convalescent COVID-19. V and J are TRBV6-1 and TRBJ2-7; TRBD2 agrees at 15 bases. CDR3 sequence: CASSVGLAGGFRDYEQYF. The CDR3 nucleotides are TGTGCCAGCAGTGTTGGACTAGCGGGGGGGTTCCGGGACTACGAGCAGTACTTC.